These 30 T cell receptor beta chains were all obtained from the same sample, sequenced in a study of blood T cell repertoires in COVID-19. The method was immunoSEQ multiplex PCR; TCRdb's version includes in-frame clones alone and lacks a portion of them. The table includes over 150,000 clones, about 88% detected once. The sequencing sample was made of peripheral blood. The receptors here all came from a man between 50 and 59 years old who had recovered from COVID-19.

V and J are TRBV6-2 or TRBV6-3 and TRBJ2-1, with 9 bases matching TRBD2. The trim removed 4 bases at V and 3 bases at J, leaving 10 bases unmatched. Germline lookup yields CDR1 MNHEY and CDR2 SVGEGT. The CDR3 is 17 residues long. CDR3 amino acids: CASSFESGRSRYNEQFF. As DNA, the CDR3 is TGTGCCAGCAGTTTCGAGAGCGGGAGGTCCCGCTACAATGAGCAGTTCTTC.

This clone was observed once. The V gene is TRBV27, the J gene TRBJ2-3, with TRBD2 matching over 8 bases. CDR1 is MNHEY and CDR2 is SMNVEV in the germline V gene (reference sequence). The CDR3 length is 15 residues. V was pared by 7 bases and J by 0 bases, with 6 bases of the junction left unmatched. The CDR3 DNA follows: TGTGCCAGCAACGGGGGGGCGGGGAGCACAGATACGCAGTATTTT. Translation gives CASNGGAGSTDTQYF.

The chain has TRBV7-9 and TRBJ2-7; 9 nucleotides match TRBD1. The length of the CDR3 is 14 residues. After removal of 5 bases from V and 2 bases from J, the junction contained 4 bases not matched to a gene. Germline values: CDR1 SEHNR, CDR2 FQNEAQ (reference sequence). The CDR3 DNA reads as TGTGCCAGCAGCCCCCGGGACAGGGCCTACGAGCAGTACTTC. Encoded protein: CASSPRDRAYEQYF.

In this sample, this clone turned up once. This chain joins TRBV7-3 and TRBJ2-1; D possibly corresponds to TRBD1 (6 bases). Trimming took off 5 bases at V and 2 bases at J, with 13 bases between the two ends. CDR3 length: 15 residues. Per the germline V gene, CDR1 is SGHTA and CDR2 is FQGTGA. CDR3 amino acids: CASSTFKGAYNEQFF. The CDR3 DNA is TGTGCCAGCAGCACCTTTAAGGGGGCCTACAATGAGCAGTTCTTC.

V gene TRBV4-3 combines with J gene TRBJ2-3, with 8 bases that match TRBD1. The CDR3 is 16 residues long. V was pared by 3 bases and J by 4 bases, with 9 bases of the junction left unmatched. Germline-derived CDR1 and CDR2 are LGHNA and YSLEER. CDR3 bases: TGCGCCAGCAGCCAGGAAGACAGGGGCATGCCAGATACGCAGTATTTT. Translating gives CASSQEDRGMPDTQYF.

The V and J genes are TRBV16 and TRBJ1-1; D gene ambiguous. There are 13 residues in the CDR3. Between the trimmed V and J ends, which lost 4 bases and 3 bases, there was a span of 9 bases. Germline V lookup: CDR1 KGHSY, CDR2 FQNENV. CDR3 sequence: CASSPSRDTEAFF. The CDR3 nucleotides are TGTGCCAGCAGCCCTTCACGGGACACTGAAGCTTTCTTT.

The rearrangement links TRBV28 to TRBJ1-3, with TRBD1 matching 7 bases. Germline CDR1 and CDR2: MDHEN and SYDVKM. The CDR3 extends over 14 amino acids. Trimming removed 2 bases from V and 2 bases from J; junction bases left unmatched: 0. The chain's CDR3 is CASSLTGAGNTIYF. In DNA, the CDR3 is TGTGCCAGCAGTTTAACAGGGGCTGGAAACACCATATATTTT.

The genes are TRBV3-1 (or the pseudogene TRBV3-2) and TRBJ1-4; 9 nucleotides align to TRBD1. The CDR3 runs to 15 residues. The germline gives CDR1 LGHDT, CDR2 YNNKEL (reference sequence). V was clipped by 3 bases and J by 8 bases; unmatched bases: 7. CDR3 coding DNA: TGTGCCAGCAGCCAGCCCGGGACAGGGAGGGAAAAACTGTTTTTT. Protein product: CASSQPGTGREKLFF.

This chain connects TRBV27 to TRBJ1-5, with unresolved D. Germline V CDR1 and CDR2: MNHEY, SMNVEV (reference sequence). V was cut by 3 bases and J by 3 bases, with 9 bases left in between. This CDR3 region has 14 residues. The CDR3 DNA sequence: TGTGCCAGCAGTTTGGGTAGCTTCAATCAGCCCCAGCATTTT. It translates to CASSLGSFNQPQHF.

This chain connects TRBV5-1 to TRBJ2-7; 10 positions match TRBD1. Germline V gives CDR1 SGHRS, CDR2 YFSETQ. Losses at the gene ends were 4 bases for V and 2 bases for J; bases not matched to a gene: 6. The CDR3 has 15 amino acids. The CDR3 region is CASSPGQGDAYEQYF. In DNA, the CDR3 is TGCGCCAGCAGCCCAGGACAGGGGGATGCCTACGAGCAGTACTTC.

The V and J genes are TRBV28 and TRBJ2-5; 7 bases match TRBD1. The trim removed 5 bases at V and 5 bases at J, leaving 11 bases unmatched. The germline V gene encodes CDR1 MDHEN and CDR2 SYDVKM. CDR3 length: 15 amino acids. The CDR3 DNA sequence: TGTGCCAGCAGTCCACCGGACAGGCTTTGGGAGACCCAGTACTTC. Amino acid sequence: CASSPPDRLWETQYF.

The rearrangement uses TRBV7-6 and TRBJ2-3; 10 positions match TRBD2. This CDR3 has 16 residues. The germline gives CDR1 SGHVS, CDR2 FNYEAQ. Trimming at V came to 1 base and at J to 2 bases, leaving 3 bases not matched to a gene. The CDR3 spells CASSLGSGRNTDTQYF. As DNA, the CDR3 is TGTGCCAGCAGCTTAGGTAGCGGGAGGAACACAGATACGCAGTATTTT.

This rearrangement joins TRBV6-4 to TRBJ1-2; 9 bases match TRBD1. CDR1 is MRHNA, CDR2 SNTAGT, per germline. The V and J ends lost 8 bases and 4 bases, in that order; junction bases with no gene match: 8. CDR3 length: 14 residues. Written as DNA, the CDR3 is TGTGCCAGCCGCGGGACAGGGACGGGCTATGGCTACACCTTC. This gives the protein CASRGTGTGYGYTF.

The V call is TRBV2, the J call TRBJ1-1; D is perhaps TRBD1 (6 bases). The CDR3 totals 16 residues. Germline values: CDR1 SNHLY, CDR2 FYNNEI. Trimming removed 6 bases at V and 5 bases at J, with 22 bases between. The DNA for the CDR3 is TGTGCCAGCAGCCCCACCTCAGGCAGGGGTAGAACTGAAGCTTTCTTT. It translates to CASSPTSGRGRTEAFF.

This chain joins TRBV6-2 or TRBV6-3 and TRBJ1-1; TRBD1 aligns across 9 bases. With 5 bases clipped from V and 10 bases from J, the junction kept 8 bases outside the gene matches. The CDR3 loop spans 13 amino acids. Germline CDR1 and CDR2: MNHEY and SVGEGT. DNA of the CDR3: TGTGCCAGCAGTGACCGGGACAGGGATGGAGCTTTCTTT. Protein sequence: CASSDRDRDGAFF.

This CDR3 is CASSLTGNEQYF. The CDR3 DNA sequence: TGTGCCAGCAGCCTGACAGGGAACGAGCAGTACTTC. The gene calls are TRBV7-9 and TRBJ2-7; TRBD1 matches 7 bases. The ends lost 5 bases at V and 5 bases at J; junction bases unmatched: 3. CDR3 length equals 12 residues. Germline V gives CDR1 SEHNR, CDR2 FQNEAQ (reference sequence).

The chain combines TRBV9 with TRBJ2-1; 11 nucleotides line up with TRBD2. The V segment lost 0 bases and the J segment 4 bases; nucleotides outside the gene matches: 3. The CDR3 loop spans 16 amino acids. Germline V CDR1 and CDR2: SGDLS, YYNGEE. The CDR3 DNA is TGTGCCAGCAGCGTAGCGTCTAGCGGGAGGTACAATGAGCAGTTCTTC. This sequence encodes CASSVASSGRYNEQFF.

This rearrangement joins TRBV15 to TRBJ2-1, with 10 nucleotides matching TRBD2. The V gene end was trimmed by 8 bases and the J gene end by 9 bases; junction bases not matched to a gene: 16. The germline V gene has CDR1 LNHNV and CDR2 YYDKDF (reference sequence). This CDR3 is 16 amino acids long. The chain's CDR3 is CATESLPGLAKSEQFF. The CDR3 nucleotides read TGTGCCACCGAATCGTTACCGGGACTAGCGAAGTCTGAGCAGTTCTTC.

The chain employs TRBV30 and TRBJ1-1; TRBD1 agrees at 10 bases. Germline values: CDR1 GTSNPN, CDR2 SVGIG (reference sequence). Unmatched junction bases numbered 5, after V lost 2 bases and J lost 2 bases. The CDR3 spans 15 residues. The CDR3, as DNA: TGTGCCTGGAGTCCAGGGGACAGGGGTAACACTGAAGCTTTCTTT. This codes for CAWSPGDRGNTEAFF.

The CDR3 here is CASNGWYEQYF. The CDR3 DNA is TGTGCCAGCAACGGGTGGTACGAGCAGTACTTC. The genes are TRBV2 and TRBJ2-7; no definite D call. CDR1 and CDR2 (germline): SNHLY, FYNNEI. V shed 7 bases and J shed 4 bases, with 8 bases lying between them. This CDR3 is 11 amino acids long. The variable domain in full, with the rest retrieved from reference TRBV2 and TRBJ2-7, is EPEVTQTPSHQVTQMGQEVILRCVPISNHLYFYWYRQILGQKVEFLVSFYNNEISEKSEIFDDQFSVERPDGSNFTLKIRSTKLEDSAMYFCASNGWYEQYFGPGTRLTVT.

The V gene is TRBV29-1, the J gene TRBJ1-5; 10 bases match TRBD1. From germline, CDR1 is SQVTM and CDR2 ANQGSEA. The CDR3 spans 13 residues. J lost 5 bases, V lost 4 bases, and 2 bases had no gene match. The CDR3 is CSVVGTGDQPQHF. The CDR3 DNA is TGCAGCGTTGTGGGGACAGGGGATCAGCCCCAGCATTTT.

The rearrangement links TRBV2 to TRBJ1-2, with 8 nucleotides matching TRBD1. The CDR3 contains 15 residues. The junction had 8 bases not matched to a gene; V was cut back by 8 bases and J by 0 bases. CDR1 is SNHLY and CDR2 is FYNNEI in the germline V gene. CDR3 loop: CASGTGGLANYGYTF. The CDR3 coding sequence is TGTGCCAGCGGGACAGGAGGTCTCGCTAACTATGGCTACACCTTC.

The chain couples TRBV12-3 or TRBV12-4 to TRBJ2-1; D is perhaps TRBD2 (5 bases). V lost 2 bases and J lost 9, with 5 bases in between. This CDR3 has 11 amino acids. The CDR3 here is CASSLSGEQFF. CDR3 bases: TGTGCCAGCAGTTTAAGCGGTGAGCAGTTCTTC.

This clone was counted once. The J gene is TRBJ2-1, the V gene TRBV10-3; 10 bases fit TRBD2. V shed 0 bases and J 7 bases; nucleotides not matched to a gene: 3. This CDR3 region has 15 residues. Looked up from germline, CDR1 is ENHRY and CDR2 is SYGVKD. In DNA, the CDR3 is TGTGCCATCAGTGAGTCAGCGGGAGGGAGGAATGAGCAGTTCTTC. Amino acid sequence: CAISESAGGRNEQFF.

V usage is TRBV18 and J usage is TRBJ2-3; 13 bases map to TRBD2. The V and J ends lost 3 bases and 4 bases, in that order; junction bases with no gene match: 10. Germline CDR1 is KGHSH and CDR2 is LQKENI. The CDR3 extends over 18 amino acids. In DNA form, the CDR3 reads TGTGCCAGCTCACCCGTCTGGACTAGCGGGAGAGGGGCAGATACGCAGTATTTT. Its protein product is CASSPVWTSGRGADTQYF.

This chain uses TRBV5-5 with TRBJ2-7; D remains unclear. Trimming removed 0 bases at V and 2 bases at J, with 6 bases between. The CDR3 has 13 residues. The germline V gene has CDR1 SGHKS and CDR2 YYEKEE (reference sequence). The CDR3 is CASSLGPTYEQYF. CDR3 coding DNA: TGTGCCAGCAGCTTGGGGCCAACCTACGAGCAGTACTTC.

The chain joins TRBV28 to TRBJ1-5; no clear D gene. Germline CDR1 reads MDHEN; CDR2 reads SYDVKM. The V end was cut by 2 bases, the J end by 6 bases, with 2 bases between. The CDR3 has 11 amino acids. The CDR3 coding sequence is TGTGCCAGCAGTTTACGTCAGCCCCAGCATTTT. It yields the protein CASSLRQPQHF.

The V gene is TRBV6-2 or TRBV6-3, the J gene TRBJ2-7; a weak D match, TRBD1 (5 bases). Germline V CDR1 and CDR2: MNHEY, SVGEGT. CDR3 length equals 13 residues. The V gene lost 2 bases and the J gene lost 4 bases, with 9 bases spanning the gap. CDR3 region: CASSYGDRYEQYF. The CDR3 DNA reads TGTGCCAGCAGTTACGGCGACAGATACGAGCAGTACTTC.

The genes are TRBV7-9 and TRBJ1-1, with TRBD1 identical over 8 bases. Germline CDR1 reads SEHNR; CDR2 reads FQNEAQ (reference sequence). The junction had 2 bases not matched to a gene; V was cut back by 5 bases and J by 0 bases. The CDR3 runs 14 residues. The chain's CDR3 is CASSLGQVNTEAFF. CDR3 nucleotide sequence: TGTGCCAGCAGCCTGGGACAGGTGAACACTGAAGCTTTCTTT.

In DNA form, the CDR3 reads TGTGCCAGCAGCTCTAGAGACAGGACCACTGGAAACACCATATATTTT. Its translation: CASSSRDRTTGNTIYF. The chain has TRBV7-8 and TRBJ1-3; TRBD1 might be the D (6 bases). CDR1 SGHVS and CDR2 FQNEAQ come from the germline V gene. Trimming left V 4 bases short and J 2 bases short, with 15 bases between. The CDR3 runs 16 residues.